Below, 4 T cell receptor beta chains from the same sample are listed, as sequenced in a study of shared clonotypes between healthy human individuals. Profiling relied on immunoSEQ multiplex PCR, and the TCRdb table lists in-frame clones only, not all of them. The repertoire holds about 2.3 million clones, with roughly 90% as singletons. The material sequenced was naive CD4+ T cells from PBMCs. Subset defined: CD45RA+ positively selected. The receptor source for this set is a man aged 18 to 29 in good health. Some clones in this sample may be carry-over from other donors' samples.

The chain links TRBV5-1 to TRBJ1-1; 7 bases fit TRBD1. Germline CDR1 SGHRS, CDR2 YFSETQ. V lost 4 bases to trimming and J lost 0 bases; unmatched junction nucleotides: 6. The CDR3 length is 15 residues. CDR3 in DNA: TGCGCCAGCAGCCTGATGACAGGGATGAACACTGAAGCTTTCTTT. Its protein is CASSLMTGMNTEAFF.

This chain links TRBV30 with TRBJ2-7, with D unresolved. The CDR3 runs 11 residues. V was cut by 0 bases and J by 13 bases, with 13 bases left in between. Germline assignment: CDR1 GTSNPN and CDR2 SVGIG (reference sequence). In nucleotides, the CDR3 is TGTGCCTGGAGTGTGGACGGTGGGCAATACTTC. This codes for CAWSVDGGQYF.

This chain joins TRBV11-2 and TRBJ2-1; 7 bases align to TRBD1. CDR1 SGHAT and CDR2 FQNNGV come from the germline V gene. V shed 5 bases, J shed 3 bases, and the junction held 7 bases outside the gene matches. CDR3 length: 15 residues. The CDR3 reads CASSAITGDYNEQFF. As DNA, the CDR3 is TGTGCCAGCAGCGCAATTACAGGGGACTACAATGAGCAGTTCTTC.

On this clone: The sample carries other DNA sequences with the same CDR3. The rearrangement links TRBV27 to TRBJ1-2; 8 bases align to TRBD1. V dropped 5 bases and J dropped 6; count of bases not matched to a gene: 5. This CDR3 region has 13 residues. Germline V gene data show CDR1 as MNHEY and CDR2 as SMNVEV (reference sequence). The CDR3 here is CASSLGQGNGYTF. CDR3 DNA: TGTGCCAGCAGTCTAGGACAGGGAAATGGCTACACCTTC.